This T cell receptor (beta chain) stems from a study of T cell clones after liver transplantation (dated by TCRdb to about 2019). Regarding the study in general: The samples were obtained from ITN030ST, a randomized trial that attempted immunosuppression withdrawal within 2 years after liver transplantation. Donor-reactive T cell clones were identified by TCRbeta sequencing after a pre-transplant mixed lymphocyte reaction and then tracked in post-transplant blood. As an antigen-independent comparator for the donor-reactive sequences, third party-reactive TCRbeta sequences from pre-transplant MLRs were identified as well. Three of the eight recipients were HCV-positive; the others were transplanted for non-autoimmune, non-viral indications. The subjects received no induction therapy and were kept on standard immunosuppression until randomization at 12-24 months post-transplant. To count as tolerant, a recipient had to stay completely off immunosuppression for at least one year without liver enzymes climbing beyond twice the upper limit of normal. Blood samples were collected pre-transplant, pre-randomization before withdrawal, and post-randomization after either full withdrawal or failed withdrawal. The study cohort included 8 liver transplant recipients, of whom 3 were classified as tolerant and 5 as non-tolerant. Findings and caveats that apply to the study as a whole: Because allograft tissue specimens were not available, migration of donor-reactive T cells into the graft, rather than deletion, may have occurred. The conclusions were preliminary, being limited by small, heterogeneous patient numbers and by non-standardized post-transplant time points. Once repertoire turnover was taken into account, donor-reactive detection showed a significant reduction for CD4 in 7 of 8 subjects and for CD8 in 8 of 8. A significant post-transplant decrease in circulating donor-reactive CD4 TCRbeta sequences was observed in most of the 8 subjects, irrespective of tolerance or HCV status. Donor-reactive sequences decreased more than third party-reactive sequences, which suggests partial antigen-specific deletion that was not related to withdrawal success. In two subjects, low numbers of available donor cells limited the measurable donor-reactive repertoire.

CDR1 is given as LNHDA and CDR2 as SQIVND, both from the germline V gene (reference sequence). Trimming accounts for 7 bases at V and 4 bases at J, while the number of junction bases matched to no gene is 8. Including the terminal cysteine and phenylalanine, the CDR3 comprises 14 residues. The retained sequence is limited to the CDR3, 42 bases, with the frame set at the first base. In the case of this clone: The specificity of this receptor is unknown. Base-call qualities are not available, and no considerably larger clone is one nucleotide away.

Using immunoSEQ, frozen genomic DNA was subjected to high-throughput TCRbeta CDR3 sequencing, a process that included PCR amplification, mapping, bias correction and internal controls. The source study handled its data this way. Only productive rearrangements were retained, and each unique TCRbeta sequence was defined by its CDR3 nucleotide sequence together with its V and J gene. A sequence counted as donor-reactive only if the sequence showed at least 5-fold expansion in CFSE-low cells compared with unstimulated pre-transplant cells and had a frequency of at least 0.01%. Per-subject minimum frequency thresholds, based on the lowest-template unstimulated sample, ensured at least 90% detection power. Jensen-Shannon divergence between the top 1000 TCRbeta sequences after and before transplant was used to measure repertoire turnover. Changes in detection of donor-reactive sequences were assessed with two-sided Fisher's exact tests. The source is immuneACCESS, and TCRdb retained only in-frame sequences with V and J called. Part of the clones is not carried over; for the studies checked, unresolved V genes explain less than half of this, and the remainder is unexplained. V, J and clone size derive from that table, while D and trimming were established from the DNA sequence. The sample includes over 25,000 clones, with about 93% observed a single time. More than 25% of the sample is in the top ten clones.

Unstimulated PBMCs, after thawing, were stained for CD3, CD4 and CD8 and then FACS-sorted into CD3+CD4+ and CD3+CD8+ populations. Randomization to immunosuppression withdrawal applied to every one of the 8 studied subjects. The Qiagen DNeasy Blood and Tissue Kit was used for isolation of genomic DNA. The sample in question was CD8+ T cells from blood, obtained 12 months after liver transplant. The origin of this receptor is a human patient who received a liver transplant. Some T cells may have been brought in with the graft after a transplant. The chain employs TRBV19 and TRBJ1-1, and 8 junctional nucleotides match TRBD1. The DNA is TGTGCCAGTACCACAGACAGGGGATCCACTGAAGCTTTCTTT. Translated, it gives CASTTDRGSTEAFF.